This T cell receptor beta chain derives from a study of neurological immune-mediated disorders. TCRdb redid the calling of the 5' RACE reads with MiXCR, one entry per CDR3 protein. Among roughly 29,000 distinct CDR3 sequences listed, 20% to 25% were seen once. Input was 950,000 to 1,000,000 sorted T cells, either CD4+ or CD8+. The sample holds many counts of this clonotype. This receptor was identified in a man aged 45-60 years with HTLV-1-associated myelopathy (HAM/TSP). Sequencing input: CD4+ T cells from blood.

CDR3 in amino acids: CSAPGTGVNQPQHF. The CDR3 DNA follows: TGCAGTGCTCCCGGGACAGGGGTTAATCAGCCCCAGCATTTT. The rearrangement uses TRBV20-1 and TRBJ1-5, with 10 bases fitting TRBD1. The CDR3 consists of 14 residues. The V gene's germline CDR1 is DFQATT and CDR2 SNEGSKA (reference sequence). V shed 5 bases and J 4 bases; nucleotides not matched to a gene: 5.